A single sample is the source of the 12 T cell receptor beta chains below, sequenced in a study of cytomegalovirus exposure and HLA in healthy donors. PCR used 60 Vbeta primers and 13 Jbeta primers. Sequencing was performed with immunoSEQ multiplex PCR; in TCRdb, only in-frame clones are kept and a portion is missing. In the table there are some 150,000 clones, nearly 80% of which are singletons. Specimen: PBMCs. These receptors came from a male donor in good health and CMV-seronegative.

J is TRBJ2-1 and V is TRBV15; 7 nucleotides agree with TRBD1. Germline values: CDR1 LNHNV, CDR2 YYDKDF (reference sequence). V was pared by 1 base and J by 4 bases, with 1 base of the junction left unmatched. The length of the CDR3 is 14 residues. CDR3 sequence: CATSRAGQYNEQFF. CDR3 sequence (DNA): TGTGCCACCAGCAGAGCGGGACAGTACAATGAGCAGTTCTTC.

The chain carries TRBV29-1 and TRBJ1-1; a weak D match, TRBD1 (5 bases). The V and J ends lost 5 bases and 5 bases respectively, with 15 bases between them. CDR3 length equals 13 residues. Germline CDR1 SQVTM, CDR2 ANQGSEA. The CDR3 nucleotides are TGCAGCGTTCGACAAGACAGCATTACTGAAGCTTTCTTT. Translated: CSVRQDSITEAFF.

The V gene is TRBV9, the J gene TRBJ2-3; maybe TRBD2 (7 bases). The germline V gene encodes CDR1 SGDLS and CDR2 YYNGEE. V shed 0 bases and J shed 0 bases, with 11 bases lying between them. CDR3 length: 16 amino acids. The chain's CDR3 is CASSVAEGGSTDTQYF. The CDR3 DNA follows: TGTGCCAGCAGCGTAGCGGAGGGGGGGAGCACAGATACGCAGTATTTT.

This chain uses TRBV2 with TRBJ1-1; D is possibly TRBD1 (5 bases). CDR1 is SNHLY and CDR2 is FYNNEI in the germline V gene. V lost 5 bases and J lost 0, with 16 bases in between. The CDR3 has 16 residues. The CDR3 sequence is CASSPLVGVMNTEAFF. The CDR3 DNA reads TGTGCCAGCAGTCCCCTCGTAGGGGTCATGAACACTGAAGCTTTCTTT.

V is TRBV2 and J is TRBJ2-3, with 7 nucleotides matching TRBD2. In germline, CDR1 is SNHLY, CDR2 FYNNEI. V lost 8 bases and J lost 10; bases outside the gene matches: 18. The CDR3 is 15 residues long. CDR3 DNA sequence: TGTGCCAGCGACTCCAGCGGGACTGGGTATAACGCGCAGTATTTT. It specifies CASDSSGTGYNAQYF.

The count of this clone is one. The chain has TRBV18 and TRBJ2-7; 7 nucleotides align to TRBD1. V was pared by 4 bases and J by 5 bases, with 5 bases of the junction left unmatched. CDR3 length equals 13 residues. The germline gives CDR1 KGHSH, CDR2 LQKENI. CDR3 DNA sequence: TGTGCCAGCTCACTCAGTCAGGGGGACGAGCAGTACTTC. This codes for CASSLSQGDEQYF.

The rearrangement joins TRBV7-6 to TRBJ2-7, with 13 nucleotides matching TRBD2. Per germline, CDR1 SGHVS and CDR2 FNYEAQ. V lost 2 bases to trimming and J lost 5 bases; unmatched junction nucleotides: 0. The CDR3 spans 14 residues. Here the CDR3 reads CASSLTSGGDEQYF. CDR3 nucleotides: TGTGCCAGCAGCTTAACTAGCGGGGGGGACGAGCAGTACTTC.

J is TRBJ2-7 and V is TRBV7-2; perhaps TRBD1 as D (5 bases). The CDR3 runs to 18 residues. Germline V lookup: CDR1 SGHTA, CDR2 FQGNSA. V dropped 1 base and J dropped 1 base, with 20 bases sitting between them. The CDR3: CASSLGAYRSKLSYEQYF. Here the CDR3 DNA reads TGTGCCAGCAGCTTAGGGGCCTACAGGTCAAAGCTTTCCTACGAGCAGTACTTC.

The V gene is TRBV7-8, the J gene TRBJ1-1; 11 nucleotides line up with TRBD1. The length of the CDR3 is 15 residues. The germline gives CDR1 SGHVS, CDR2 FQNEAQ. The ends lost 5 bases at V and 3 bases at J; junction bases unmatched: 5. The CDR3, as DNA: TGTGCCAGCAGCCAAGCGGGACAGGGGGACACTGAAGCTTTCTTT. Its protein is CASSQAGQGDTEAFF.

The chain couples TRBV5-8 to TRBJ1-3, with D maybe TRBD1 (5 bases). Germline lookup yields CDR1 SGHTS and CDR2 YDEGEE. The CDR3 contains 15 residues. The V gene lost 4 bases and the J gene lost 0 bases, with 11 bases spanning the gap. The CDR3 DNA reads TGTGCCAGCAGCCGCGGACATCTCTCTGGAAACACCATATATTTT. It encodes CASSRGHLSGNTIYF.

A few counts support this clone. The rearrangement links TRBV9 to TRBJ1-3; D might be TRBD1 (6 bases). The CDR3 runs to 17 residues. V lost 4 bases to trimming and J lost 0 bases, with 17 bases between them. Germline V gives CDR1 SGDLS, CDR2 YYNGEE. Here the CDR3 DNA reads TGTGCCAGCAGCCCAACCCGCGGACAGTACTCTGGAAACACCATATATTTT. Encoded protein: CASSPTRGQYSGNTIYF.

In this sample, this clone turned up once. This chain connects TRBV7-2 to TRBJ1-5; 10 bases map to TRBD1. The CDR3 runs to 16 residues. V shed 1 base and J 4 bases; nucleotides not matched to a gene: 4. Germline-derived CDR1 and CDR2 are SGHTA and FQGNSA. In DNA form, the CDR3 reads TGTGCCAGCAGCTTAGTGGGGACAGGGGTTAATCAGCCCCAGCATTTT. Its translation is CASSLVGTGVNQPQHF.